This TCR beta chain was sequenced for a study of human T cells and chemical hapten exposure. The time point denotes: healthy volunteer bleed at 6 weeks. Whole blood, unfractionated, served as the material for total RNA extraction. The CDR3 is 16 amino acids. V lost 4 bases to trimming and J lost 5 bases; unmatched junction nucleotides: 10. The germline V gene has CDR1 MGHDK and CDR2 SYGVNS. Study-wide points: With regard to DPC sensitization, TCRs above 1 in 1000 frequency did not change.

As to this clonotype: Antigen specificity is unknown.

Each cDNA molecule in the library carried unique molecular identifiers. Source study methods: The median was around 88,000 TCRs per sample, ranging roughly 20,000 to 750,000. MiXCR, applied by TCRdb to the RACE reads, yields one record per CDR3 protein. In this record, the V and J calls reflect TCRdb's handling and not the investigators' own analysis. Among approximately 59,000 distinct CDR3 sequences listed, approximately 6.5% were seen once. This rearrangement joins TRBV25-1 to TRBJ2-2, with 7 positions matching TRBD1. The sequenced material came from whole blood. The origin of this receptor is a female donor in good health. Some clones in this sample may be carry-over from other donors' samples. CDR3 loop: CASSGTGTVGTGELFF. For the CDR3, the DNA is TGTGCCAGCAGTGGCACCGGGACAGTAGGTACCGGGGAGCTGTTTTTT. Based on the CDR3 plus reference TRBV25-1 and TRBJ2-2, the full variable domain is EADIYQTPRYLVIGTGKKITLECSQTMGHDKMYWYQQDPGMELHLIHYSYGVNSTEKGDLSSESTVSRIRTEHFPLTLESARPSHTSQYLCASSGTGTVGTGELFFGEGSRLTVL.